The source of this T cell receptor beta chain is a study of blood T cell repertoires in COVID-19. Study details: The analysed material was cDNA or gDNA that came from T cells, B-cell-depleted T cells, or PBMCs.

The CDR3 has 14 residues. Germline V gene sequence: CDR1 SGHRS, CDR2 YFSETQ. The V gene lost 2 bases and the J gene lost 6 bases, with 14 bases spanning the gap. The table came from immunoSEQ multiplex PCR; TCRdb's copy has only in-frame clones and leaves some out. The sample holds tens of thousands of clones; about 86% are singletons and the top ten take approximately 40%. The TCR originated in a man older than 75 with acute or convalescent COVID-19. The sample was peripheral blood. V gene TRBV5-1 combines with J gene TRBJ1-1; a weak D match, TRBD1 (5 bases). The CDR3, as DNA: TGCGCCAGCAGCTTAATACCAGGGTACTCTGAAGCTTTCTTT. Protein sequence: CASSLIPGYSEAFF.